The clone carrying this TCR beta chain has only a few counts. The record originates from a study of T-cell reconstitution after alpha-beta-depleted transplantation in children. Researchers prepared the TCRbeta library using unique molecular identifiers, the study reports. In TCRdb, the PCR reads were re-called with MiXCR into one record per CDR3 protein. The sample gives about 540,000 distinct CDR3 sequences, about 18% of which show up once; 3.3% is in the top ten. V gave up 6 bases and J gave up 4 bases; unmatched junction bases: 6. Germline CDR1 reads DFQATT; CDR2 reads SNEGSKA (reference sequence). The CDR3 has 13 amino acids.

The specimen comprised PBMCs from the stem cell graft donor, sampled from the stem cell graft. The TCR comes from a human donor who donated a stem cell graft to a child with acute lymphoblastic leukemia. This sequence joins TRBV20-1 and TRBJ2-3; 8 positions match TRBD1. CDR3 bases: TGCAGTGCCAGGGGGCAGGGAGCAGATACGCAGTATTTT. The encoded protein is CSARGQGADTQYF.